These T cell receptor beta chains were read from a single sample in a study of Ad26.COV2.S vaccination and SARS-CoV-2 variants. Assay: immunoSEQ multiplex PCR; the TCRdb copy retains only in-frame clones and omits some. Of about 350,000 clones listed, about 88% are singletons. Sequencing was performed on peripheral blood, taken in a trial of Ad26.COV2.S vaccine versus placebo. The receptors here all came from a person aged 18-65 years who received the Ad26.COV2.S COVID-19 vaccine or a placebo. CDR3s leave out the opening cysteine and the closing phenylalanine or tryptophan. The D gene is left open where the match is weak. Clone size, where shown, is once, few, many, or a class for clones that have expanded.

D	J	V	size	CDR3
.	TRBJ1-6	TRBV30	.	AWSSSIGVSGNSPLH
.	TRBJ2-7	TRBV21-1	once	ASSARSYEQY
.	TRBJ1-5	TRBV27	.	ASSLSGINQPQH
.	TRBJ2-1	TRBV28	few	ASRGDSQSAQF
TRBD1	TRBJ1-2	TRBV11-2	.	ASSLDGTGAANGYGYT
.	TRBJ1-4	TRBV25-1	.	ASSEFLGFEKLF
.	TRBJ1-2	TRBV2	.	ASIDSNNYGYT
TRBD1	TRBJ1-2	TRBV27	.	ASSLGRGHYGYT
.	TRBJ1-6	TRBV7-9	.	ASSQGTKENSPLH
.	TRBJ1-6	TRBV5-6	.	ASSGPGTGNSPLH
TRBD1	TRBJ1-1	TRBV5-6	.	ASSVDRGIGTEAF
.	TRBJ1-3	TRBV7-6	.	ASSLAGGYSGNTIY
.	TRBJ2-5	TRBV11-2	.	ASSLGLQETQY
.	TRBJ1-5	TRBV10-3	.	AISESAGARGQPQH
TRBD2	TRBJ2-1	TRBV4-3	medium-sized	ASSPARGGSSYNEQF
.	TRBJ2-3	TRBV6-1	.	ASDTAPSTDTQY
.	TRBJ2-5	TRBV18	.	ASSPPAGRVGETQY
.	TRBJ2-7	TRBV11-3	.	ASSLGQDYEQY
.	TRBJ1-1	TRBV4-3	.	ASRGGNTEAF
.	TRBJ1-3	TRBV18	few	ASSPQSGRPGNTIY
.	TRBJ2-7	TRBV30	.	AWRKSYEQY
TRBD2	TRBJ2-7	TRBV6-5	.	ASSYDGTSLSEQY
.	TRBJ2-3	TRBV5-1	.	ASSFRHTDTQY
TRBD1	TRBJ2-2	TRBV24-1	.	ATSDSGQDTGELF
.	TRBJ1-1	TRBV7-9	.	ASSFNSEAF
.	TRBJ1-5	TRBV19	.	ASRPERPASNQPQH
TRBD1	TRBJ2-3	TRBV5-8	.	ASSSLQGKGTDTQY
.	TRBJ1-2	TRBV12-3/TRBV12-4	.	ASSQQQYGYT
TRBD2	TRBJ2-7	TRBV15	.	ATSSTSGFSYEQY
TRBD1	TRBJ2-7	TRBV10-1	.	ASSRPGQKYEQY
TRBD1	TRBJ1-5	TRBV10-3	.	AIRTGQNQPQH
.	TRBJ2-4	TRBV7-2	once	ASSLGLGKSTIQY
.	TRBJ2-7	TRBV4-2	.	ASSQSVEYEQY
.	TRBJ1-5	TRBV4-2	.	ASSPGGPKPQPQH
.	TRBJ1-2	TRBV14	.	ASSNERGPNYGYT
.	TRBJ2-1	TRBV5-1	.	ASSFSGSSYNEQF
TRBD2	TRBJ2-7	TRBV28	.	ASNPPSGVSYEQY